This T cell receptor beta chain is from a study of cytomegalovirus exposure and HLA in healthy donors. This clone was counted a few times. In the PCR, 60 Vbeta and 13 Jbeta primers were used. Measured with immunoSEQ multiplex PCR; TCRdb has only the in-frame clones, and not every one. The repertoire holds 120,000 or so clones, with more than 55% as singletons. Unmatched junction bases numbered 5, after V lost 4 bases and J lost 6 bases. CDR3 length: 12 amino acids. Germline values: CDR1 SQVTM, CDR2 ANQGSEA. Sequenced sample: PBMCs. This clonotype was obtained from a man younger than 35 in good health and CMV-seronegative. The chain uses TRBV29-1 and TRBJ1-2; 7 nucleotides align to TRBD1. The CDR3 DNA sequence: TGCAGCGTTGCAGGGGGAGGCAATGGCTACACCTTC. Protein sequence: CSVAGGGNGYTF.